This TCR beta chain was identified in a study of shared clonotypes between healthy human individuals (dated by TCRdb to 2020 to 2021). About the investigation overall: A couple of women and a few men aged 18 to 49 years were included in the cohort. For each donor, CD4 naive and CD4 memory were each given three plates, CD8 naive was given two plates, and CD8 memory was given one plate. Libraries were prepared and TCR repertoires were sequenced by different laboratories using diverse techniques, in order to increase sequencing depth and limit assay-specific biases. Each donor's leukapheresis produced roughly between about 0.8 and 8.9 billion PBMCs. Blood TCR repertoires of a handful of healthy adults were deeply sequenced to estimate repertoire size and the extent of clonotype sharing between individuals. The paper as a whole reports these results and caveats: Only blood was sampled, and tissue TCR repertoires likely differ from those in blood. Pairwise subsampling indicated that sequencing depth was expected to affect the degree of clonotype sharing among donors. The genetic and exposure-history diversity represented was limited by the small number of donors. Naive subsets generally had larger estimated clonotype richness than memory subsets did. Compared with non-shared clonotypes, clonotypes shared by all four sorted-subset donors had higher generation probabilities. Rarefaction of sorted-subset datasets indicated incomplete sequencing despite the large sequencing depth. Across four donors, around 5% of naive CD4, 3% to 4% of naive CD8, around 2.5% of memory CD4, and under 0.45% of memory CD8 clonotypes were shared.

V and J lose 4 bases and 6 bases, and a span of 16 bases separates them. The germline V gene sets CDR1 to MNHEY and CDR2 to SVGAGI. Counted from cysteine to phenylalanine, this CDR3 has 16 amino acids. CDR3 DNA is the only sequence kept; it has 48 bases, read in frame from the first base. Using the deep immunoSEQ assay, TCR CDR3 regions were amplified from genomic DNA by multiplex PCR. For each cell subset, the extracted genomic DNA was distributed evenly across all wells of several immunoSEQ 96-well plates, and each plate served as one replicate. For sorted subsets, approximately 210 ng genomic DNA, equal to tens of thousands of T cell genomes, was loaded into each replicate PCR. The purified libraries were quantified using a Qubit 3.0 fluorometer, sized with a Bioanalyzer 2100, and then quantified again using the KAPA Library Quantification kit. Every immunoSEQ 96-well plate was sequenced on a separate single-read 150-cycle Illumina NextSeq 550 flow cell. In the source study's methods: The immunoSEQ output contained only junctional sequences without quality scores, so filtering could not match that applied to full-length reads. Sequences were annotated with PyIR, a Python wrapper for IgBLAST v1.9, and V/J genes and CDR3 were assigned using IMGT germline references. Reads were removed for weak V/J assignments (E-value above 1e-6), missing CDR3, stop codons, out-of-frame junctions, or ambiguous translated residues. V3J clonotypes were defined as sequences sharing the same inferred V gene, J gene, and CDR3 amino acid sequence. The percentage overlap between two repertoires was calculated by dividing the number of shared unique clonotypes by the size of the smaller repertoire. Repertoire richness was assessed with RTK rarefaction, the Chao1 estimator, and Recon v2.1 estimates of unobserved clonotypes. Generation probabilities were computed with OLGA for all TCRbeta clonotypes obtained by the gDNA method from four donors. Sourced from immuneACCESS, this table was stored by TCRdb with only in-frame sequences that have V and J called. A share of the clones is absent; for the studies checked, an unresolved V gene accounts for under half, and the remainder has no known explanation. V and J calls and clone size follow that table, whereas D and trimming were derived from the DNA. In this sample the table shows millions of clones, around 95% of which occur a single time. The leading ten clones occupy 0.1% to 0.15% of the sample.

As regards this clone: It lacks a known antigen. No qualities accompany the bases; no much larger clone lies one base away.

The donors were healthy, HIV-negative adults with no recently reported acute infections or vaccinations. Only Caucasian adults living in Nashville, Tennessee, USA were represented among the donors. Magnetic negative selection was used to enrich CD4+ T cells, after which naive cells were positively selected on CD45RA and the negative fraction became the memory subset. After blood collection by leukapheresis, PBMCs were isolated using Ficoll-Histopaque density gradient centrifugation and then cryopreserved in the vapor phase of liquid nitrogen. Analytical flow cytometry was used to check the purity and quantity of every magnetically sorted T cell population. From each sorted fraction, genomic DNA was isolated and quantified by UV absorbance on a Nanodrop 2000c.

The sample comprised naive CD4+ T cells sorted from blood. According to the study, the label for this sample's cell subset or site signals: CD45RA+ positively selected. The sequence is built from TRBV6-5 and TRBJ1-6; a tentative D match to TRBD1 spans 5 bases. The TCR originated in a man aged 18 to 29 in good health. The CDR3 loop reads CASSSRTPTANSPLHF. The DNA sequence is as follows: TGTGCCAGCAGTTCACGGACACCTACGGCTAATTCACCCCTCCACTTT.